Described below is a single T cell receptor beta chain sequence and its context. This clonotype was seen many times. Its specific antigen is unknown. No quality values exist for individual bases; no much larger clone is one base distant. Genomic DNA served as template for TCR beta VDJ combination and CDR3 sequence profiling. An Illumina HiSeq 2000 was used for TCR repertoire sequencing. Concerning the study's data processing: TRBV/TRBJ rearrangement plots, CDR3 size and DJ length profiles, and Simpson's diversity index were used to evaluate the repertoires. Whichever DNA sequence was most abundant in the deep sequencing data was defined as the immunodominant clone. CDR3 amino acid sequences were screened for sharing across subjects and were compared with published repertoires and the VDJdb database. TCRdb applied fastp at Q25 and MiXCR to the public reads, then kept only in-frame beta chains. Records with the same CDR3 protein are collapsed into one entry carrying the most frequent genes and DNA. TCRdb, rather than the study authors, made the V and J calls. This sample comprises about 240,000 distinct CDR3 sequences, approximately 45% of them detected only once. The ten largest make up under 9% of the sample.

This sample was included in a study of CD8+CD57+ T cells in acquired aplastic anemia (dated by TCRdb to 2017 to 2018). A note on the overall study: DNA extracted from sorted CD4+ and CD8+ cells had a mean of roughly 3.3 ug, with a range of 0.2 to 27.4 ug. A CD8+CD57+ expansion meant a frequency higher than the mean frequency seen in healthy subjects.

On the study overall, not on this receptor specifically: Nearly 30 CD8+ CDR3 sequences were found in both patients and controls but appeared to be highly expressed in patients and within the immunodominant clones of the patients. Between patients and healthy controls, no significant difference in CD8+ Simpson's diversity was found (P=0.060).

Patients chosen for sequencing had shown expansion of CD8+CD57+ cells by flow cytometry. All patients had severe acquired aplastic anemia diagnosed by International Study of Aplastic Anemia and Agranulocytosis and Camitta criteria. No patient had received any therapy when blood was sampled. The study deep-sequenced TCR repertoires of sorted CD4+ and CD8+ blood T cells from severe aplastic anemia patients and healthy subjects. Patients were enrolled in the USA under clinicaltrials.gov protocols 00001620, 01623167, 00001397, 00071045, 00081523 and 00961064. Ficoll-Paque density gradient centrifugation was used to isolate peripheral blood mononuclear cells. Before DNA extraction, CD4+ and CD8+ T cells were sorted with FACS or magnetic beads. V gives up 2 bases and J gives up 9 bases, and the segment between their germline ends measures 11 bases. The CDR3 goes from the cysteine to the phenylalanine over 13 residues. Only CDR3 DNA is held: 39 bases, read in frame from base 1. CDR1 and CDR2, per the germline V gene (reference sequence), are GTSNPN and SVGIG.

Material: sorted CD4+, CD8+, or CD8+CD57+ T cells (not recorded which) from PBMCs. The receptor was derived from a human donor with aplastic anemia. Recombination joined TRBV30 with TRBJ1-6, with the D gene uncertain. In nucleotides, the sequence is TGTGCCTGGAGTCCTGACCCTCGTTCACCCCTCCACTTT. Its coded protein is CAWSPDPRSPLHF.